Below are 18 T cell receptor beta chains sequenced from a single sample in a study of T-cell reconstitution after alpha-beta-depleted transplantation in children. The library targeted TCRbeta and was prepared with unique molecular identifiers. TCRdb re-analysed the PCR reads in MiXCR, keeping a single row per CDR3 protein. The sample contains a few hundred thousand distinct CDR3 sequences, roughly 10% of which appear only once. This sample comprised peripheral blood, obtained 180 days after TCRalphabeta/CD19-depleted stem cell transplant. Receptor source: a male patient aged 2 to 10 who had a stem cell transplant for chronic granulomatous disease, so the T cells may come from the graft donor.

This clonotype was seen repeatedly, ten times or more. The chain has TRBV27 and TRBJ2-7; 8 bases fit TRBD1. Germline CDR1 is MNHEY and CDR2 is SMNVEV (reference sequence). The CDR3 has 14 residues. Germline trimming cut 5 bases from V and 0 bases from J; bases unmatched to any gene: 3. In DNA, the CDR3 is TGTGCCAGCAGTGGGACAGGTAGCTCCTACGAGCAGTACTTC. This codes for CASSGTGSSYEQYF.

This clonotype was recorded many times. The V gene is TRBV7-9, the J gene TRBJ2-3; D not certain. Looked up from germline, CDR1 is SEHNR and CDR2 is FQNEAQ (reference sequence). Trimming pared 7 bases from V and 3 bases from J, leaving 8 bases between. This CDR3 is 12 amino acids long. Written as DNA, the CDR3 is TGTGCCAGCACCTTGGATACAGATACGCAGTATTTT. Translated: CASTLDTDTQYF.

This clonotype was recorded many times. The chain employs TRBV9 and TRBJ2-6; 11 bases agree with TRBD1. Germline values: CDR1 SGDLS, CDR2 YYNGEE. CDR3 length: 17 residues. V lost 6 bases, J lost 3 bases, and 8 bases stayed unmatched. CDR3 sequence reads: CASTPGQGAIGANVLTF. The DNA for the CDR3 is TGTGCCAGCACCCCAGGACAGGGGGCAATTGGGGCCAACGTCCTGACTTTC.

This clonotype has at least ten counts. This chain connects TRBV7-2 to TRBJ2-3, with unresolved D. V lost 3 bases and J lost 6, with 13 bases in between. Germline V gene data show CDR1 as SGHTA and CDR2 as FQGNSA. This CDR3 spans 14 amino acids. CDR3 nucleotides: TGTGCCAGCAGCTTCTCATACATAGGGGATACGCAGTATTTT. Translation: CASSFSYIGDTQYF.

In its sample, this clonotype was seen a few times. The rearrangement uses TRBV11-2 and TRBJ2-4; 8 nucleotides match TRBD1. V lost 4 bases, J lost 3 bases, and 5 bases stayed unmatched. Germline V lookup: CDR1 SGHAT, CDR2 FQNNGV. CDR3 size: 15 residues. The CDR3 coding sequence is TGTGCCAGCAGCTCCCAACAGGGGGGCAAAAACATTCAGTACTTC. Translating gives CASSSQQGGKNIQYF.

This clonotype came up many times. This chain connects TRBV28 to TRBJ2-2, with D perhaps TRBD2 (6 bases). Germline V gene lookup returns CDR1 MDHEN and CDR2 SYDVKM. This CDR3 comprises 15 residues. The V and J ends lost 3 bases and 1 base respectively, with 9 bases between them. The CDR3 nucleotides are TGTGCCAGCAGTTTCGGAGGGCAGAACACCGGGGAGCTGTTTTTT. The encoded protein is CASSFGGQNTGELFF.

This clonotype was observed at least ten times. The chain joins TRBV12-3 or TRBV12-4 to TRBJ1-3; perhaps TRBD1 as D (6 bases). The V end lost 3 bases, the J end lost 4 bases, and 10 bases lay between the germline ends. This CDR3 is built from 14 residues. The DNA of the CDR3 is TGTGCCAGCAGTTTTTGGGGGCTCGGAAACACCATATATTTT. This codes for CASSFWGLGNTIYF.

This clonotype has a count of ten or more. CDR3 sequence: CASSNRLAGAQNFNEQFF. The CDR3 region has the DNA TGTGCCAGCAGCAATCGACTAGCGGGGGCACAAAATTTCAATGAGCAGTTCTTC. V gene TRBV11-2 combines with J gene TRBJ2-1; 12 bases map to TRBD2. The CDR3 has 18 amino acids. J lost 6 bases, V lost 5 bases, and 14 bases had no gene match. Looked up from germline, CDR1 is SGHAT and CDR2 is FQNNGV.

Ten or more counts support this clonotype. Germline and junction disagree at one end, which may indicate a read error. This sequence joins TRBV7-6 and TRBJ2-7, with 9 bases identical to TRBD1. Per germline, CDR1 SGHVS and CDR2 FNYEAQ. The CDR3 is made up of 11 amino acids. The CDR3 bases are TGTGCCAGCAGCTTAGAACAGGGGGCTCTGTTC. This translates into CASSLEQGALF.

Many counts were recorded for this clonotype. The junction does not match germline at one end; this may be a read error. The chain joins TRBV7-7 to TRBJ2-7, with a possible D match to TRBD1 (6 bases). Germline CDR1 SSHAT, CDR2 FNYEAQ (reference sequence). There are 15 residues in the CDR3. The CDR3 loop is CASSLTPLQGVEQYF. CDR3 nucleotide sequence: TGTGCTAGCAGCTTAACCCCCTTACAGGGAGTAGAGCAGTACTTC.

There are many counts of this clonotype. At one of its ends the junction is not consistent with the germline gene, which may arise from a read error. V gene TRBV7-6 combines with J gene TRBJ2-1; TRBD1 matches at 9 bases. The V gene's germline CDR1 is SGHVS and CDR2 FNYEAQ. This CDR3 has 14 residues. CDR3 DNA: TGTGCCAGCAGATTAGGGACAGGGTCCAATGAGCAGTTCTTC. It codes for CASRLGTGSNEQFF.

This clonotype was seen many times. The V call is TRBV3-1, the J call TRBJ2-1; D perhaps matches TRBD2 (5 bases). Germline assignment: CDR1 LGHDT and CDR2 YNNKEL (reference sequence). V dropped 0 bases and J dropped 6 bases, with 12 bases sitting between them. This CDR3 spans 15 amino acids. Here the CDR3 reads CASSQDVGAVNEQFF. In DNA form, the CDR3 reads TGTGCCAGCAGCCAAGATGTAGGAGCGGTCAATGAGCAGTTCTTC.

This clonotype was recorded at least ten times. CDR3 loop: CASKDTSSPLHF. As DNA, the CDR3 is TGTGCCAGCAAGGACACTTCTTCACCCCTCCACTTT. The V gene is TRBV6-1, the J gene TRBJ1-6, with a tentative D call TRBD1 (5 bases). V was pared by 7 bases and J by 9 bases, with 10 bases between. CDR1 is MNHNS and CDR2 is SASEGT in the germline V gene. The CDR3 has 12 amino acids.

The rearrangement joins TRBV15 to TRBJ2-3; D perhaps matches TRBD2 (5 bases). Germline values: CDR1 LNHNV, CDR2 YYDKDF (reference sequence). This CDR3 is built from 15 residues. The V gene lost 0 bases and the J gene lost 1 base, with 8 bases spanning the gap. CDR3: CATSRDRGGTDTQYF. Here the CDR3 DNA reads TGTGCCACCAGCAGAGATCGGGGAGGCACAGATACGCAGTATTTT.

Of note for this clonotype: A junction end diverges from the germline sequence, so it may reflect a read error. J is TRBJ2-5 and V is TRBV20-1; 9 bases agree with TRBD2. CDR1 and CDR2 from the germline V gene are DFQATT and SNEGSKA (reference sequence). This CDR3 has 17 residues. CDR3 DNA sequence: TGCTGTGCCGAAGGGGGCATAGGTGCGGGAGGGGGGGAGACCCAGTACTTC. Its protein is CCAEGGIGAGGGETQYF.

This clonotype was detected many times. The V and J genes are TRBV11-2 and TRBJ2-1, with D hard to call. The CDR3 covers 11 residues. The germline V and J ends were trimmed by 3 bases and 6 bases, with 3 bases remaining between them. In germline, CDR1 is SGHAT, CDR2 FQNNGV. CDR3 nucleotide sequence: TGTGCCAGCAGCTTTAGCAATGAGCAGTTCTTC. Its protein is CASSFSNEQFF.

This clonotype was seen ten or more times. The chain combines TRBV18 with TRBJ2-7; D not resolved. CDR1 is KGHSH and CDR2 is LQKENI in the germline V gene. The ends were cut back, 0 bases at V and 3 bases at J, with 9 bases in the middle. The CDR3 runs 14 residues. The CDR3 here is CASSPPSSVYEQYF. CDR3 nucleotides: TGTGCCAGCTCACCACCCTCATCCGTCTACGAGCAGTACTTC.

This clonotype was seen many times. V gene TRBV20-1 combines with J gene TRBJ1-1; a weak D match, TRBD1 (6 bases). The germline gives CDR1 DFQATT, CDR2 SNEGSKA (reference sequence). Trimming took off 5 bases at V and 4 bases at J, with 11 bases between the two ends. The length of the CDR3 is 12 residues. DNA for the CDR3: TGCAGTGCTCCACAGGGTACCACTGAAGCTTTCTTT. Translation: CSAPQGTTEAFF.